Presented here are 30 T cell receptor beta chains from one specimen sequenced in a study of blood T cells in healthy people across ages. A sample-barcoded 5' primer and a J-beta primer mix were used in a second PCR of about 7 to 11 cycles. In TCRdb, the 5' RACE reads were re-called with MiXCR into one record per CDR3 protein. The repertoire holds about 900,000 distinct CDR3 sequences, with around 48% as singletons. Input material: blood. All receptors derive from a man aged 30 to 39 in good health.

The CDR3 nucleotides read TGCAGTGCTACTACAGGGACCTACAATGAGCAGTTCTTC. Encoded protein: CSATTGTYNEQFF. The chain recombines TRBV20-1 with TRBJ2-1; D is perhaps TRBD1 (6 bases). CDR1 and CDR2 (germline): DFQATT, SNEGSKA (reference sequence). The CDR3 contains 13 residues. V lost 4 bases, J lost 2 bases, and 9 bases lay in between.

On this clonotype: A read error may produce the germline difference seen at one junction end. The chain carries TRBV18 and TRBJ2-6; D possibly corresponds to TRBD1 (5 bases). From germline, CDR1 is KGHSH and CDR2 LQKENI. The CDR3 is made up of 15 amino acids. In DNA form, the CDR3 reads TGTGCCAGCTCACCCCAAAGCTCTGGGGCCAACGTCCTGGCTTTC. It specifies CASSPQSSGANVLAF. The complete variable domain, with remaining parts taken from reference TRBV18 and TRBJ2-6, reads NAGVMQNPRHLVRRRGQEARLRCSPMKGHSHVYWYRQLPEEGLKFMVYLQKENIIDESGMPKERFSAEFPKEGPSILRIQQVVRGDSAAYFCASSPQSSGANVLAFGAGSRLTVL.

The chain couples TRBV7-2 to TRBJ1-2, with 7 bases lining up with TRBD1. The CDR3 is 11 residues long. The V gene end was trimmed by 5 bases and the J gene end by 13 bases; junction bases not matched to a gene: 7. Germline V gene lookup returns CDR1 SGHTA and CDR2 FQGNSA. The CDR3 loop reads CASSMDRSCTF. The CDR3 nucleotides are TGTGCCAGCAGCATGGACAGGAGCTGCACCTTC.

The J gene is TRBJ1-1, the V gene TRBV18, with D unresolved. Per germline, CDR1 KGHSH and CDR2 LQKENI. Trimming took off 3 bases at V and 7 bases at J, with 21 bases between the two ends. The CDR3 is made up of 16 amino acids. The CDR3 spells CASSPEGGFRTNEAFF. CDR3 nucleotide sequence: TGTGCCAGCTCACCGGAGGGCGGGTTCAGAACGAATGAAGCTTTCTTT.

This clonotype was counted once. This chain connects TRBV5-5 to TRBJ2-1; 10 bases map to TRBD2. Germline V gene sequence: CDR1 SGHKS, CDR2 YYEKEE (reference sequence). This CDR3 is 15 amino acids long. Trimming cost V 1 base and J 8 bases; bases outside gene matches: 6. In DNA, the CDR3 is TGTGCCAGCAGCTTGCTAGCGGGAGCAGCTGATGAGCAGTTCTTC. As protein: CASSLLAGAADEQFF.

Regarding this clonotype: A junction boundary mismatches the germline segment, possibly from a read error. This chain joins TRBV4-1 and TRBJ2-1; possibly TRBD2 for D (5 bases). This CDR3 has 13 residues. CDR1 is MGHRA and CDR2 is YSYEKL in the germline V gene. The DNA of the CDR3 is TGCGCCGGCAGCCAAGCGGACGGCAATGAGCAGTTCTTC. It specifies CAGSQADGNEQFF.

The V call is TRBV4-3, the J call TRBJ2-7; 8 bases match TRBD1. Germline V gene sequence: CDR1 LGHNA, CDR2 YSLEER. V lost 3 bases and J lost 6; bases outside the gene matches: 22. The CDR3 loop spans 19 amino acids. The chain's CDR3 is CASSQKKDRELCLVCEQYF. Written as DNA, the CDR3 is TGCGCCAGCAGCCAGAAGAAGGACAGGGAGCTTTGTTTGGTATGCGAGCAGTACTTC.

The rearrangement joins TRBV5-6 to TRBJ1-5, with D tentatively TRBD1 (6 bases). Germline CDR1 is SGHDT and CDR2 is YYEEEE. This CDR3 has 15 amino acids. The V end was cut by 0 bases, the J end by 6 bases, with 13 bases between. DNA of the CDR3: TGTGCCAGCAGCTTGGCCTCAGGGGCGATTCAGCCCCAGCATTTT. This sequence encodes CASSLASGAIQPQHF.

This chain joins TRBV20-1 and TRBJ2-7; tentative D call: TRBD1 (6 bases). Germline V gene data show CDR1 as DFQATT and CDR2 as SNEGSKA (reference sequence). The CDR3 covers 12 residues. Deletions cut 3 bases from V and 3 bases from J, with 9 bases between. The CDR3 coding sequence is TGCAGTGCTAGGGACAGCTTCTACGAGCAGTACTTC. Translated, it gives CSARDSFYEQYF.

This clonotype was observed a few times. The chain couples TRBV27 to TRBJ2-5, with 8 bases that match TRBD1. This CDR3 region has 16 residues. After removal of 3 bases from V and 3 bases from J, the junction contained 9 bases not matched to a gene. CDR1 is MNHEY, CDR2 SMNVEV, per germline (reference sequence). The CDR3 coding sequence is TGTGCCAGCAGTTTGGGCGGAGGACAGGGCGAAGAGACCCAGTACTTC. Encoded protein: CASSLGGGQGEETQYF.

The chain uses TRBV3-1 and TRBJ1-2; D not resolved. Germline V CDR1 and CDR2: LGHDT, YNNKEL (reference sequence). The V end lost 4 bases, the J end lost 7 bases, and 13 bases lay between the germline ends. CDR3 size: 13 residues. The CDR3 sequence: CASSLGSSCGYTF. The CDR3 nucleotides are TGTGCCAGCAGCCTTGGAAGCAGCTGTGGCTACACCTTC.

The CDR3 region is CASSDRDNDNEQFF. In DNA form, the CDR3 reads TGTGCCAGCAGTGACCGGGACAATGACAATGAGCAGTTCTTC. The chain carries TRBV12-3 or TRBV12-4 and TRBJ2-1, with D possibly TRBD1 on 6 matching bases. Trimming took off 5 bases at V and 5 bases at J, with 13 bases between the two ends. The CDR3 consists of 14 residues.

In this sample, this clonotype turned up a few times. V and J are TRBV7-9 and TRBJ2-7, with D possibly matching TRBD1 (6 bases). Between the trimmed V and J ends, which lost 4 bases and 2 bases, there was a span of 18 bases. The CDR3 spans 16 residues. Germline-derived CDR1 and CDR2 are SEHNR and FQNEAQ (reference sequence). The CDR3 reads CASSSRTDVPPYEQYF. CDR3 DNA: TGTGCCAGCAGCTCCAGGACAGACGTTCCCCCCTACGAGCAGTACTTC.

This clonotype has just a few counts. The gene calls are TRBV12-3 or TRBV12-4 and TRBJ1-2; D remains ambiguous. The length of the CDR3 is 13 residues. Trimming took off 2 bases at V and 6 bases at J, with 10 bases between the two ends. The CDR3 region has the DNA TGTGCCAGCAGTTTATACCAGGCGGATGGCTACACCTTC. This gives the protein CASSLYQADGYTF.

The chain uses TRBV5-1 and TRBJ2-1; D may match TRBD1 or TRBD2 (5 bases each). The end of the DNA aligns better with TRBJ2-7, so the J call may be wrong. The CDR3 extends over 17 amino acids. Germline lookup yields CDR1 SGHRS and CDR2 YFSETQ. The CDR3 DNA reads as TGCGCCAGCAGCTTGGCCTTGAGGGGCAGGTCCTACAATGAGCAGTACTTC. Encoded protein: CASSLALRGRSYNEQYF.

The V and J genes are TRBV30 and TRBJ2-7, with 11 bases identical to TRBD2. The CDR3 consists of 22 residues. The junction had 31 bases not matched to a gene; V was cut back by 2 bases and J by 7 bases. Germline values: CDR1 GTSNPN, CDR2 SVGIG (reference sequence). In DNA, the CDR3 is TGTGCCTGGAGTTACCCCAACAGGGGACGGATAGCGGGGGGGCCTCGGGTCAATGAGCAGTACTTC. This encodes CAWSYPNRGRIAGGPRVNEQYF. Complete variable domain (other parts from reference TRBV30 and TRBJ2-7): SQTIHQWPATLVQPVGSPLSLECTVEGTSNPNLYWYRQAAGRGLQLLFYSVGIGQISSEVPQNLSASRPQDRQFILSSKKLLLSDSGFYLCAWSYPNRGRIAGGPRVNEQYFGPGTRLTVT.

This clonotype was found many times. Being one base from a much bigger clone, this may be a read error. The genes are TRBV7-9 and TRBJ2-3, with TRBD2 as a possible D gene (6 bases). The CDR3 loop spans 15 amino acids. V lost 1 base, J lost 0 bases, and 8 bases lay in between. In germline, CDR1 is SEHNR, CDR2 FQNEAQ (reference sequence). The CDR3 DNA reads as TGTGCCAGCAGCTTAGTCCGGGGGAGCACAGATACGCAGTATTTT. It is translated as CASSLVRGSTDTQYF.

This rearrangement joins TRBV6-1 to TRBJ1-2, with 7 bases fitting TRBD1. The CDR3 runs to 15 residues. The V and J ends lost 4 bases and 6 bases, in that order; junction bases with no gene match: 11. Per germline, CDR1 MNHNS and CDR2 SASEGT. In DNA, the CDR3 is TGTGCCAGCAGTGCCCGGGACAGACTTCCCAATGGCTACACCTTC. Translating it yields CASSARDRLPNGYTF.

V and J are TRBV7-9 and TRBJ1-2; 9 nucleotides align to TRBD1. The CDR3 consists of 14 residues. V shed 4 bases, J shed 6 bases, and the junction held 6 bases outside the gene matches. The germline V gene has CDR1 SEHNR and CDR2 FQNEAQ (reference sequence). CDR3 region: CASSCGQGYDGYTF. CDR3 sequence (DNA): TGTGCCAGCAGCTGCGGACAGGGGTACGATGGCTACACCTTC.

The chain couples TRBV3-1 to TRBJ2-3; D unresolved. V shed 4 bases and J shed 9 bases, with 14 bases lying between them. The CDR3 length is 13 residues. Germline CDR1 is LGHDT and CDR2 is YNNKEL (reference sequence). As DNA, the CDR3 is TGTGCCAGCAGCCTTAGTGACGCCGCAACGCAGTATTTT. Protein sequence: CASSLSDAATQYF.

This clonotype showed up just once. The gene calls are TRBV25-1 and TRBJ2-7, with no clear D. The CDR3 spans 13 residues. CDR1 is MGHDK and CDR2 is SYGVNS in the germline V gene. The ends were cut back, 3 bases at V and 7 bases at J, with 13 bases in the middle. CDR3 coding DNA: TGTGCCAGCAGTGACCCCACCGTCGGTGAGCAGTACTTC. This codes for CASSDPTVGEQYF.

The chain has TRBV24-1 and TRBJ2-7, with 8 nucleotides matching TRBD2. The CDR3 is 13 residues long. The germline V gene encodes CDR1 KGHDR and CDR2 SFDVKD. Losses at the gene ends were 9 bases for V and 4 bases for J; bases not matched to a gene: 7. In nucleotides, the CDR3 is TGTGCCACCCTTAGCGGGGCTTCATACGAGCAGTACTTC. Translating gives CATLSGASYEQYF.

The rearrangement uses TRBV4-1 and TRBJ2-1, with 9 bases lining up with TRBD2. The germline CDR1 and CDR2 sequences are MGHRA and YSYEKL. The junction had 7 bases not matched to a gene; V was cut back by 0 bases and J by 7 bases. The CDR3 has 16 amino acids. The CDR3 region is CASSQERAGGRNEQFF. The CDR3 DNA sequence: TGCGCCAGCAGCCAAGAACGAGCGGGGGGCAGGAATGAGCAGTTCTTC.

This chain links TRBV10-3 with TRBJ1-2, with TRBD1 as a possible D gene (6 bases). The CDR3 length is 14 residues. Germline CDR1 reads ENHRY; CDR2 reads SYGVKD. V gave up 6 bases and J gave up 2 bases, with 13 bases separating them. As DNA, the CDR3 is TGTGCCATCAGCCTAAGACAGGAAAACTATGGCTACACCTTC. This encodes CAISLRQENYGYTF.

The genes are TRBV7-9 and TRBJ2-3; possibly TRBD2 for D (7 bases). In germline, CDR1 is SEHNR, CDR2 FQNEAQ (reference sequence). This CDR3 spans 15 amino acids. Trimming took off 8 bases at V and 1 base at J, with 16 bases between the two ends. Here the CDR3 DNA reads TGTGCCAGCGTCACCGGGGGGCTCGGCACAGATACGCAGTATTTT. Encoded protein: CASVTGGLGTDTQYF.

The chain links TRBV20-1 to TRBJ2-7, with 12 bases that match TRBD1. V dropped 5 bases and J dropped 5; count of bases not matched to a gene: 7. The CDR3 sequence is 14 residues long. Germline V gene data show CDR1 as DFQATT and CDR2 as SNEGSKA (reference sequence). CDR3 amino acids: CSAGRDRGRDEQYF. In DNA form, the CDR3 reads TGCAGTGCTGGACGGGACAGGGGGCGCGACGAGCAGTACTTC.

The chain combines TRBV24-1 with TRBJ2-1; D perhaps matches TRBD2 (7 bases). V shed 5 bases and J shed 7 bases, with 14 bases lying between them. Germline CDR1 KGHDR, CDR2 SFDVKD. The CDR3 is 14 residues long. The CDR3 protein is CATSARGAWNEQFF. Written as DNA, the CDR3 is TGTGCCACCAGTGCCCGGGGGGCTTGGAATGAGCAGTTCTTC.

The V call is TRBV7-3, the J call TRBJ2-7, with a weak D call TRBD1 (5 bases). Matching the DNA end better, TRBJ2-4 makes the J call doubtful. The CDR3 consists of 15 residues. Germline lookup yields CDR1 SGHTA and CDR2 FQGTGA. Here the CDR3 DNA reads TGTGCCAGCAGCCCCCGTGCAGGGCCCATGTACATTCAGTACTTC. Amino acids: CASSPRAGPMYIQYF.

The chain uses TRBV20-1 and TRBJ2-3, with D possibly called TRBD1 or TRBD2 (5 bases each). The length of the CDR3 is 15 residues. V lost 2 bases, J lost 0 bases, and 12 bases lay in between. Germline V gene lookup returns CDR1 DFQATT and CDR2 SNEGSKA (reference sequence). The DNA of the CDR3 is TGCAGTGCTAGACAGGGACGACGTAGCACAGATACGCAGTATTTT. Amino acid sequence: CSARQGRRSTDTQYF.

The chain uses TRBV7-9 and TRBJ2-7; D is uncertain. This CDR3 has 11 residues. Trimming took 4 bases from V and 6 from J, leaving 7 bases between them. CDR1 SEHNR and CDR2 FQNEAQ come from the germline V gene (reference sequence). The CDR3 DNA sequence: TGTGCCAGCAGCTACAATTCCGAGCAGTACTTC. Its protein product is CASSYNSEQYF.